These 21 T cell receptor beta chains came from one sample sequenced in a study of early T cells in non-severe SARS-CoV-2 infection. TCRdb analysed the 5' RACE reads with MiXCR anew, one entry per CDR3 protein. The repertoire holds some 80,000 distinct CDR3 sequences, with less than 15% as singletons. The sample comprised whole blood. The receptors here all came from an adult who was a healthcare worker with PCR-confirmed SARS-CoV-2 infection or an uninfected control (not recorded which).

This clonotype was seen only a few times. The chain joins TRBV5-1 to TRBJ1-1; D not certain. Germline loops: CDR1 SGHRS, CDR2 YFSETQ. V dropped 0 bases and J dropped 1 base, with 4 bases sitting between them. The CDR3 sequence is 13 residues long. CDR3 in amino acids: CASSLEQNTEAFF. CDR3 DNA sequence: TGCGCCAGCAGCTTGGAACAGAACACTGAAGCTTTCTTT.

The V and J genes are TRBV6-5 and TRBJ2-3; D is undetermined. The V and J ends lost 10 bases and 2 bases respectively, with 7 bases between them. Germline CDR1 and CDR2: MNHEY and SVGAGI. This CDR3 is built from 11 residues. In nucleotides, the CDR3 is TGTGCCACCAAACTCACAGATACGCAGTATTTT. Translation: CATKLTDTQYF.

The V gene is TRBV29-1, the J gene TRBJ2-5; D unresolved. This CDR3 is built from 14 residues. Per germline, CDR1 SQVTM and CDR2 ANQGSEA. V lost 4 bases and J 0 bases, leaving 12 bases between the germline ends. This CDR3 is CSVGQAAYQETQYF. In nucleotides, the CDR3 is TGCAGCGTTGGCCAGGCCGCGTACCAAGAGACCCAGTACTTC.

V gene TRBV28 combines with J gene TRBJ2-7; D is unresolved. The CDR3 contains 12 residues. The germline V gene encodes CDR1 MDHEN and CDR2 SYDVKM. The V end lost 5 bases, the J end lost 3 bases, and 8 bases lay between the germline ends. The chain's CDR3 is CASSRQDYEQYF. Written as DNA, the CDR3 is TGTGCCAGCAGTCGTCAGGACTACGAGCAGTACTTC.

This rearrangement joins TRBV29-1 to TRBJ1-6; D may be TRBD1 (5 bases). The CDR3 has 13 residues. Germline loops: CDR1 SQVTM, CDR2 ANQGSEA. V lost 7 bases to trimming and J lost 1 base, with 8 bases between them. Here the CDR3 reads CSARGSYNSPLHF. CDR3 bases: TGCAGCGCAAGGGGTTCCTATAATTCACCCCTCCACTTT.

V usage is TRBV30 and J usage is TRBJ1-1; no firm D call. The germline V and J ends were trimmed by 2 bases and 11 bases, with 12 bases remaining between them. CDR1 and CDR2 from the germline V gene are GTSNPN and SVGIG (reference sequence). This CDR3 is built from 11 residues. CDR3 bases: TGTGCCTGGAGTCCGGAGGAGCAGGCTTTCTTT. It translates to CAWSPEEQAFF.

The gene calls are TRBV20-1 and TRBJ2-1; perhaps TRBD1 as D (5 bases). CDR1 is DFQATT, CDR2 SNEGSKA, per germline (reference sequence). Trimming removed 6 bases from V and 8 bases from J, with 23 bases in between. This CDR3 region has 15 residues. CDR3: CSAPPRAGNLHEQFF. In DNA form, the CDR3 reads TGCAGTGCACCTCCCCGGGCAGGGAACCTGCATGAGCAGTTCTTC.

This sequence joins TRBV21-1 and TRBJ2-1; the table's D call TRBD2 went unverified against the DNA. TRBV21-1 is flagged as a pseudogene. The CDR3 sequence is 16 residues long. The DNA of the CDR3 is TGTGCCAGCAGCGCCCGGACTAGCGGGAGCTACAATGAGCAGTTCTTC. Translated: CASSARTSGSYNEQFF.

The sample holds many counts of this clonotype. J is TRBJ2-3 and V is TRBV7-3; TRBD2 matches at 8 bases. The CDR3 is made up of 14 amino acids. The ends lost 4 bases at V and 7 bases at J; junction bases unmatched: 7. Germline V lookup: CDR1 SGHTA, CDR2 FQGTGA. The CDR3 spells CASSSSGRTNTQYF. The CDR3, as DNA: TGTGCCAGCAGCTCAAGCGGGAGAACAAATACGCAGTATTTT.

This clonotype turned up a few times. The J gene is TRBJ2-3, the V gene TRBV29-1; D is unresolved. V gave up 1 base and J gave up 4 bases, with 9 bases separating them. This CDR3 spans 13 amino acids. CDR1 SQVTM and CDR2 ANQGSEA come from the germline V gene. This CDR3 reads CSVEVQQADTQYF. Written as DNA, the CDR3 is TGCAGCGTTGAAGTACAGCAGGCAGATACGCAGTATTTT.

V is TRBV2 and J is TRBJ2-3; D gene unclear. Germline V gene data show CDR1 as SNHLY and CDR2 as FYNNEI. Trimming pared 4 bases from V and 2 bases from J, leaving 10 bases between. This CDR3 spans 14 amino acids. The CDR3 here is CASSAGGFTDTQYF. The CDR3 DNA sequence: TGTGCCAGCAGTGCGGGCGGCTTCACAGATACGCAGTATTTT. The entire variable domain, with the rest obtained from reference TRBV2 and TRBJ2-3, is as follows: EPEVTQTPSHQVTQMGQEVILRCVPISNHLYFYWYRQILGQKVEFLVSFYNNEISEKSEIFDDQFSVERPDGSNFTLKIRSTKLEDSAMYFCASSAGGFTDTQYFGPGTRLTVL.

This clonotype was seen only a few times. The V and J genes are TRBV27 and TRBJ2-2, with D possibly being TRBD2 (6 bases). CDR3 size: 16 residues. The V and J ends lost 7 bases and 1 base respectively, with 16 bases between them. The germline V gene has CDR1 MNHEY and CDR2 SMNVEV (reference sequence). The CDR3 sequence is CASTERGTLNTGELFF. Here the CDR3 DNA reads TGTGCCAGCACCGAACGGGGGACTTTGAACACCGGGGAGCTGTTTTTT.

The count of this clonotype is one. The rearrangement joins TRBV28 to TRBJ2-1; TRBD1 agrees at 9 bases. Trimming cost V 4 bases and J 12 bases; bases outside gene matches: 4. Germline V gene sequence: CDR1 MDHEN, CDR2 SYDVKM. This CDR3 comprises 12 residues. CDR3 in amino acids: CASSSQGAVQFF. For the CDR3, the DNA is TGTGCCAGCAGTTCACAGGGGGCGGTGCAGTTCTTC.

The V gene is TRBV12-3 or TRBV12-4, the J gene TRBJ1-2; TRBD1 agrees at 7 bases. This CDR3 is 13 amino acids long. With 5 bases clipped from V and 7 bases from J, the junction kept 7 bases outside the gene matches. This chain's CDR3 is CASSPTGAPGYTF. The CDR3 coding sequence is TGTGCCAGCAGTCCTACAGGGGCGCCTGGCTACACCTTC.

The J gene is TRBJ1-1, the V gene TRBV9; the D is unclear. This CDR3 spans 13 amino acids. Germline assignment: CDR1 SGDLS and CDR2 YYNGEE. Trimming took 4 bases from V and 6 from J, leaving 13 bases between them. This CDR3 is CASSRLGYPEAFF. DNA for the CDR3: TGTGCCAGCAGCCGTCTCGGTTACCCTGAAGCTTTCTTT.

The chain carries TRBV12-3 or TRBV12-4 and TRBJ2-7; 10 nucleotides match TRBD1. J lost 9 bases, V lost 2 bases, and 13 bases had no gene match. This CDR3 contains 16 residues. CDR3 coding DNA: TGTGCCAGCAGTTTATCGGCGGGGACAGGGGCGACTGGGCAGTACTTC. Residues: CASSLSAGTGATGQYF.

Ten or more counts support this clonotype. The chain is built from TRBV6-1 and TRBJ2-5, with TRBD2 matching over 11 bases. CDR3 length equals 16 residues. J gave up 4 bases and V 7 bases, and 11 bases lay outside the gene matches. CDR1 MNHNS and CDR2 SASEGT come from the germline V gene. In DNA form, the CDR3 reads TGTGCCAGCAACCCCTCACTAGCGGGAGTGGGAGAGACCCAGTACTTC. Translating gives CASNPSLAGVGETQYF.

This clonotype was seen a handful of times. In DNA, the CDR3 is TGTGCCAGCGGGGGGGAATCTGGACAGACCTATGGCTACACCTTC. This translates into CASGGESGQTYGYTF. The chain combines TRBV28 with TRBJ1-2; possible D gene TRBD1, 6 bases. The V end was cut by 8 bases, the J end by 4 bases, with 20 bases between. The CDR3 length is 15 residues. Germline CDR1 MDHEN, CDR2 SYDVKM.

This sequence joins TRBV10-3 and TRBJ2-7; 7 nucleotides line up with TRBD2. Losses at the gene ends were 5 bases for V and 2 bases for J; bases not matched to a gene: 6. The CDR3 has 14 amino acids. The germline CDR1 and CDR2 sequences are ENHRY and SYGVKD. The chain's CDR3 is CAISSREAPYEQYF. CDR3 nucleotides: TGTGCCATCAGTTCCCGGGAGGCCCCCTACGAGCAGTACTTC.

CDR3 sequence: CSVEISYNEQFF. CDR3 DNA: TGCAGCGTTGAGATTAGCTACAATGAGCAGTTCTTC. This sequence joins TRBV29-1 and TRBJ2-1; no firm D call. The V gene lost 3 bases and the J gene lost 3 bases, with 6 bases spanning the gap. CDR3 length: 12 amino acids. Germline V CDR1 and CDR2: SQVTM, ANQGSEA.

The gene calls are TRBV29-1 and TRBJ2-5; 7 nucleotides agree with TRBD2. Germline V gene data show CDR1 as SQVTM and CDR2 as ANQGSEA. The CDR3 is made up of 13 amino acids. V was clipped by 3 bases and J by 4 bases; unmatched bases: 5. In DNA form, the CDR3 reads TGCAGCGTTGACGCGGGAGTGATAGAGACCCAGTACTTC. Translation gives CSVDAGVIETQYF.